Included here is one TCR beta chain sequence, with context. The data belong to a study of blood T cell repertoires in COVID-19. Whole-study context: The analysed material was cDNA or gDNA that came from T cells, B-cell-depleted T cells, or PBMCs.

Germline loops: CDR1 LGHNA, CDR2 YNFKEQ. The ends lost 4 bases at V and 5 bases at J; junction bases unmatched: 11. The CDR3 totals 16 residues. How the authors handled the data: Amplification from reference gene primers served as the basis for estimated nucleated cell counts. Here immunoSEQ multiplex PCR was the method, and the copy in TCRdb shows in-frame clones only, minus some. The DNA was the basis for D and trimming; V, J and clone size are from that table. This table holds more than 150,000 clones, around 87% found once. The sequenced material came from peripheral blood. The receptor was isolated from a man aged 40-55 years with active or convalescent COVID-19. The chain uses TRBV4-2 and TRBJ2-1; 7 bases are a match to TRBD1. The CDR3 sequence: CASSRATGVPNNEQFF. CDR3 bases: TGTGCCAGCAGCCGAGCAACAGGGGTCCCCAACAATGAGCAGTTCTTC.